A selection of T cell receptor beta chains follows, all from one sample in a study of T cell changes during pregnancy in multiple sclerosis. Here immunoSEQ multiplex PCR was the method, and the copy in TCRdb shows in-frame clones only, minus some. The sample lists 40,000 to 45,000 clones; 70% to 90% were seen once. The sample was CD8+ T cells from peripheral blood mononuclear cells, taken after pregnancy. Source of these receptors: a female donor in good health, enrolled as a control in a pregnancy study. The CDR3 runs from the conserved cysteine through the conserved F or W. Each record gives: D gene, V gene, CDR3 protein. D genes are given only for firm matches.

- TRBV5-6 CASSLGGSSYEQYF
- TRBV29-1 CSVPQETQYF
- TRBV9 CASSGHSPDEQFF
- TRBV4-3 CASSQDWGGGINTGNTIYF
TRBD1 TRBV7-8 CASSIGFSTGLDEKLFF
- TRBV4-1 CASSLTAGPSSYYEQYF
TRBD1 TRBV2 CASLERTGKNEKLFF
- TRBV5-5 CASSLRGAQETQYF
TRBD2 TRBV11-2 CASSLQLSGGHNEQFF
- TRBV9 CASSAYNTDTQYF
- TRBV9 CASSSRRGDGYTF
- TRBV13 CASSPSSYEQYF
TRBD1 TRBV5-6 CASSTGQGHTDTQYF
TRBD1 TRBV7-6 CASSPGTGEYSNQPQHF
TRBD2 TRBV2 CAIETSGGVGNEQYF
- TRBV19 CASSPGGTYEQYF
- TRBV7-3 CASSLGGASDYGYTF
TRBD2 TRBV4-3 CASSPYPQVAGGPYTGELFF
- TRBV18 CASSPARREGSPLHF
TRBD1 TRBV27 CASRDRGFWETQYF
- TRBV6-6 CASSRNPRGYTF
TRBD1 TRBV9 CASSEGQGNVNEQFF
- TRBV6-1 CASSARGTVAYEQYF
- TRBV4-3 CASSQDPLSNQPQHF
- TRBV19 CASSIVGSSYEQYF
- TRBV15 CATSRGGNTEAFF
- TRBV7-9 CASSLDYSYNEQFF
- TRBV20-1 CSASLYTEAFF
- TRBV19 CASSMRKYQPQHF
TRBD1 TRBV6-5 CASSRTGSNEQFF
TRBD2 TRBV30 CAWSFGGSDTGELFF
TRBD1 TRBV7-3 CASSTTGSDYGYTF
TRBD1 TRBV2 CASSEGTGYDQPQHF
- TRBV6-5 CASRQHAYFEKLFF
- TRBV10-3 CAISEGSPGIEAFF
TRBD1 TRBV11-2 CASSLSRRQGYNEQFF
- TRBV10-3 CAISESGGGTTEAFF
- TRBV5-6 CASSFSGTEAFF
- TRBV29-1 CSVLSSPGNIQYF
- TRBV4-3 CASSHLIGQAIEKLFF
TRBD1 TRBV28 CASRSDRGGYNEQFF
TRBD2 TRBV27 CASSLTGLAYEQYF